This T cell receptor beta chain is from a study of cytomegalovirus exposure and HLA in healthy donors. It was with 60 Vbeta and 13 Jbeta primers that the PCR ran. Repertoires were generated with immunoSEQ multiplex PCR, while TCRdb's copy carries only in-frame clones and drops some. This table has approximately 89,000 clones, 70% to 85% appearing once. Study-wide results and caveats: Analysis was carried out at a later point, and it linked a missense DCLRE1C variant to TCR beta V- and J-gene trimming. Earlier results showed most TCR beta V segments being productive about 90% or about 30% of the time. In a later analysis, HLA-associated TCR beta chains were more clonally expanded than equally common others. Presence/absence analyses treated sequencing depth as roughly uniform across donors.

This clone was recorded once. Its antigen is unidentified. The sequenced material came from PBMCs. The clonotype was recovered from a human donor in good health.

As DNA, the CDR3 is TGTGCCAGCAGATCGACAGGGGGGACGTTCTATGGCTACACCTTC. Its protein product is CASRSTGGTFYGYTF. This chain links TRBV6-5 with TRBJ1-2; 9 positions agree with TRBD1. CDR3 size: 15 residues. J lost 4 bases, V lost 6 bases, and 9 bases had no gene match. Germline lookup yields CDR1 MNHEY and CDR2 SVGAGI.